This passage covers 25 T cell receptor beta chains from one sample sequenced in a study of blood T cell repertoires in COVID-19. Generated by immunoSEQ multiplex PCR, the TCRdb table keeps only in-frame clones and is missing some. The repertoire holds roughly 380,000 clones, with over 65% as singletons. Material for sequencing was peripheral blood. These receptors originate from a human donor with acute or convalescent COVID-19. The donor label of this sample is uncertain.

DNA for the CDR3: TGTGCCAGTAGGGACAGGCCGGGGCCCAGTCAGCCCCAGCATTTT. It specifies CASRDRPGPSQPQHF. The chain joins TRBV19 to TRBJ1-5; 7 bases are a match to TRBD1. The CDR3 extends over 15 amino acids. Germline values: CDR1 LNHDA, CDR2 SQIVND (reference sequence). The junction had 11 bases not matched to a gene; V was cut back by 6 bases and J by 6 bases.

Worth noting for this clone: Other DNA sequences in this sample translate to the same CDR3. The chain recombines TRBV7-9 with TRBJ1-2, with TRBD1 matching over 7 bases. This CDR3 spans 14 amino acids. From germline, CDR1 is SEHNR and CDR2 FQNEAQ (reference sequence). With 2 bases clipped from V and 2 bases from J, the junction kept 2 bases outside the gene matches. CDR3 nucleotides: TGTGCCAGCAGCTTAACAGGGGCCAACTATGGCTACACCTTC. This sequence encodes CASSLTGANYGYTF.

V is TRBV24-1 and J is TRBJ1-1; 11 nucleotides agree with TRBD1. The V gene end was trimmed by 4 bases and the J gene end by 7 bases; junction bases not matched to a gene: 4. The CDR3 runs 14 residues. Germline lookup yields CDR1 KGHDR and CDR2 SFDVKD. This CDR3 is CATSEAGTGGEAFF. In DNA, the CDR3 is TGTGCCACCAGTGAAGCCGGGACAGGGGGTGAAGCTTTCTTT.

The chain employs TRBV7-9 and TRBJ1-2, with a possible D match to TRBD1 (5 bases). V was cut by 4 bases and J by 2 bases, with 11 bases left in between. Germline CDR1 reads SEHNR; CDR2 reads FQNEAQ (reference sequence). The CDR3 spans 14 residues. CDR3 sequence (DNA): TGTGCCAGCAGCTCTCTAAGACAGAACTATGGCTACACCTTC. This codes for CASSSLRQNYGYTF.

The chain recombines TRBV5-1 with TRBJ2-7; 7 nucleotides agree with TRBD1. Germline values: CDR1 SGHRS, CDR2 YFSETQ. The CDR3 is 16 residues long. V was pared by 4 bases and J by 0 bases, with 10 bases of the junction left unmatched. The chain's CDR3 is CASSDQLTGSSYEQYF. CDR3 DNA: TGCGCCAGCAGCGACCAACTGACAGGGAGCTCCTACGAGCAGTACTTC.

The J gene is TRBJ2-7, the V gene TRBV3-1 (or the pseudogene TRBV3-2); the match to TRBD2 covers 15 bases. Germline values: CDR1 LGHDT, CDR2 YNNKEL (reference sequence). The V segment lost 4 bases and the J segment 0 bases; nucleotides outside the gene matches: 1. This CDR3 has 16 amino acids. CDR3 sequence: CASSRTSGRVSYEQYF. The CDR3 DNA sequence: TGTGCCAGCAGCCGGACTAGCGGGAGGGTCTCCTACGAGCAGTACTTC.

This chain connects TRBV2 to TRBJ2-1; TRBD2 agrees at 14 bases. Trimming removed 7 bases from V and 7 bases from J; junction bases left unmatched: 6. This CDR3 is built from 15 residues. The germline CDR1 and CDR2 sequences are SNHLY and FYNNEI. In DNA, the CDR3 is TGTGCCAGCATTAAGACTAGCGGGGGGGCGAATGAGCAGTTCTTC. Protein: CASIKTSGGANEQFF. The whole variable domain, filled in from reference TRBV2 and TRBJ2-1, reads EPEVTQTPSHQVTQMGQEVILRCVPISNHLYFYWYRQILGQKVEFLVSFYNNEISEKSEIFDDQFSVERPDGSNFTLKIRSTKLEDSAMYFCASIKTSGGANEQFFGPGTRLTVL.

The rearrangement uses TRBV30 and TRBJ1-4; the D is unclear. The CDR3 contains 15 residues. Looked up from germline, CDR1 is GTSNPN and CDR2 is SVGIG (reference sequence). V gave up 2 bases and J gave up 8 bases, with 18 bases separating them. DNA of the CDR3: TGTGCCTGGAGTCTAGGAGGCCAAGAACGAGAAAAACTGTTTTTT. Amino acid sequence: CAWSLGGQEREKLFF. The complete variable domain, with remaining parts taken from reference TRBV30 and TRBJ1-4, reads SQTIHQWPATLVQPVGSPLSLECTVEGTSNPNLYWYRQAAGRGLQLLFYSVGIGQISSEVPQNLSASRPQDRQFILSSKKLLLSDSGFYLCAWSLGGQEREKLFFGSGTQLSVL.

The V and J genes are TRBV5-5 and TRBJ2-5; D is unresolved. The V and J ends lost 1 base and 5 bases respectively, with 12 bases between them. CDR1 is SGHKS, CDR2 YYEKEE, per germline (reference sequence). CDR3 length: 14 amino acids. The chain's CDR3 is CASSLSQNWETQYF. The CDR3 coding sequence is TGTGCCAGCAGCTTGTCCCAGAATTGGGAGACCCAGTACTTC.

The chain uses TRBV3-1 (or the pseudogene TRBV3-2) and TRBJ2-7; weak D call: TRBD2 (7 bases). Trimming removed 5 bases from V and 2 bases from J, with 16 bases in between. The CDR3 loop spans 15 amino acids. CDR1 and CDR2 (germline): LGHDT, YNNKEL (reference sequence). The CDR3 nucleotides read TGTGCCAGCAGCTTAGGGGGGGTTGGGGCCTACGAGCAGTACTTC. Its translation: CASSLGGVGAYEQYF.

V gene TRBV4-1 combines with J gene TRBJ2-3, with 7 bases lining up with TRBD1. Germline V gene sequence: CDR1 MGHRA, CDR2 YSYEKL. There are 15 residues in the CDR3. With V trimmed by 4 bases and J by 2 bases, 6 bases remained unmatched. CDR3 nucleotides: TGCGCCAGCAGCCTGACAGGGCCGAACACAGATACGCAGTATTTT. This codes for CASSLTGPNTDTQYF.

The J gene is TRBJ2-7, the V gene TRBV5-1, with 8 bases aligning to TRBD2. Germline CDR1 is SGHRS and CDR2 is YFSETQ. The CDR3 is 18 amino acids. V dropped 2 bases and J dropped 0; count of bases not matched to a gene: 13. CDR3 protein: CASSFGGAGGRGSYEQYF. The CDR3, as DNA: TGCGCCAGCAGCTTCGGTGGGGCGGGGGGCCGAGGCTCCTACGAGCAGTACTTC. Combining the CDR3 with reference TRBV5-1 and TRBJ2-7 gives the whole variable domain KAGVTQTPRYLIKTRGQQVTLSCSPISGHRSVSWYQQTPGQGLQFLFEYFSETQRNKGNFPGRFSGRQFSNSRSEMNVSTLELGDSALYLCASSFGGAGGRGSYEQYFGPGTRLTVT.

J is TRBJ1-1 and V is TRBV2; a weak D match, TRBD1 (6 bases). In germline, CDR1 is SNHLY, CDR2 FYNNEI. This CDR3 comprises 15 residues. V was trimmed by 5 bases and J by 0 bases, leaving 13 bases between them. In DNA form, the CDR3 reads TGTGCCAGCAGTAAAACAGGGACCGTGAACACTGAAGCTTTCTTT. It is translated as CASSKTGTVNTEAFF.

The chain recombines TRBV10-1 with TRBJ2-1; the match to TRBD1 covers 8 bases. Germline CDR1 reads WNHNN; CDR2 reads SYGVQD (reference sequence). The CDR3 is 15 residues long. J gave up 3 bases and V 5 bases, and 6 bases lay outside the gene matches. CDR3 nucleotides: TGCGCCAGCAGTCGTAGACAGGGGTACTACAATGAGCAGTTCTTC. It specifies CASSRRQGYYNEQFF.

The chain recombines TRBV5-1 with TRBJ1-1; D not resolved. The V end lost 4 bases, the J end lost 3 bases, and 7 bases lay between the germline ends. Germline lookup yields CDR1 SGHRS and CDR2 YFSETQ. The CDR3 sequence is 12 residues long. In DNA form, the CDR3 reads TGCGCCAGCAGCGGAGACGACACTGAAGCTTTCTTT. Amino acid sequence: CASSGDDTEAFF.

This chain connects TRBV5-4 to TRBJ2-7; 14 nucleotides line up with TRBD2. Germline CDR1 is SGHNT and CDR2 is YYREEE (reference sequence). CDR3 length: 16 residues. The junction had 8 bases not matched to a gene; V was cut back by 4 bases and J by 5 bases. CDR3: CASSLRRTSGRNEQYF. The CDR3 DNA reads TGTGCCAGCAGCCTCCGTCGGACTAGCGGGAGGAACGAGCAGTACTTC. The complete variable domain, with remaining parts taken from reference TRBV5-4 and TRBJ2-7, reads ETGVTQSPTHLIKTRGQQVTLRCSSQSGHNTVSWYQQALGQGPQFIFQYYREEENGRGNFPPRFSGLQFPNYSSELNVNALELDDSALYLCASSLRRTSGRNEQYFGPGTRLTVT.

This chain connects TRBV27 to TRBJ2-5, with TRBD2 matching 14 bases. Germline V gives CDR1 MNHEY, CDR2 SMNVEV (reference sequence). J gave up 5 bases and V 2 bases, and 7 bases lay outside the gene matches. The CDR3 is 17 amino acids. The CDR3 loop is CASSLARLAGGRETQYF. In nucleotides, the CDR3 is TGTGCCAGCAGTTTAGCCAGACTAGCGGGAGGGAGGGAGACCCAGTACTTC.

This chain joins TRBV6-5 and TRBJ1-2; D is uncertain. CDR1 MNHEY and CDR2 SVGAGI come from the germline V gene. V lost 0 bases to trimming and J lost 4 bases, with 12 bases between them. This CDR3 is built from 15 residues. The CDR3 reads CASSYSGGNPYGYTF. The DNA for the CDR3 is TGTGCCAGCAGTTACTCTGGCGGGAACCCCTATGGCTACACCTTC.

This chain joins TRBV3-1 (or the pseudogene TRBV3-2) and TRBJ2-7; 10 bases map to TRBD1. V dropped 0 bases and J dropped 4; count of bases not matched to a gene: 6. The germline CDR1 and CDR2 sequences are LGHDT and YNNKEL (reference sequence). The CDR3 is 16 amino acids. For the CDR3, the DNA is TGTGCCAGCAGCCAAGAGACAGGGGGCGCGGGGTACGAGCAGTACTTC. This gives the protein CASSQETGGAGYEQYF.

This chain connects TRBV5-1 to TRBJ1-2; 12 nucleotides align to TRBD1. CDR1 and CDR2 (germline): SGHRS, YFSETQ. V was pared by 5 bases and J by 6 bases, with 8 bases of the junction left unmatched. The CDR3 totals 15 residues. CDR3: CASRIGDRGLDGYTF. The CDR3 bases are TGCGCCAGCAGAATTGGGGACAGGGGGCTAGATGGCTACACCTTC.

The rearrangement links TRBV10-1 to TRBJ1-2, with TRBD1 matching over 11 bases. J was trimmed by 8 bases and V by 7 bases; bases with no gene match: 15. CDR1 is WNHNN and CDR2 is SYGVQD in the germline V gene (reference sequence). The CDR3 consists of 16 residues. In nucleotides, the CDR3 is TGCGCCAGCAAGGGTGGGAGAAGGACAGGGGGCGCAGGCTACACCTTC. Residues: CASKGGRRTGGAGYTF.

The rearrangement links TRBV28 to TRBJ2-7; D is possibly TRBD2 (5 bases). The germline gives CDR1 MDHEN, CDR2 SYDVKM. The CDR3 is made up of 12 amino acids. The germline V and J ends were trimmed by 4 bases and 3 bases, with 7 bases remaining between them. CDR3 in amino acids: CASSSGIYEQYF. The CDR3 DNA reads as TGTGCCAGCAGTTCGGGGATCTACGAGCAGTACTTC.

V gene TRBV30 combines with J gene TRBJ2-4; D is ambiguous. This CDR3 contains 13 residues. In germline, CDR1 is GTSNPN, CDR2 SVGIG (reference sequence). V gave up 4 bases and J gave up 7 bases, with 14 bases separating them. DNA of the CDR3: TGTGCCTGGAAGATAGCCATCTGGAACATTCAGTACTTC. Translation gives CAWKIAIWNIQYF.

There are a few counts of this clone. The chain joins TRBV5-6 to TRBJ1-6, with D maybe TRBD1 (5 bases). The V end was cut by 3 bases, the J end by 10 bases, with 17 bases between. The CDR3 spans 15 residues. Germline CDR1 SGHDT, CDR2 YYEEEE. The CDR3 is CASSSPTAKGSPLHF. DNA for the CDR3: TGTGCCAGCAGCTCGCCGACAGCTAAAGGATCACCCCTCCACTTT.

The chain joins TRBV7-2 to TRBJ2-2; D might be TRBD1 (6 bases). Germline V gene data show CDR1 as SGHTA and CDR2 as FQGNSA. CDR3 length: 18 residues. Trimming removed 5 bases from V and 1 base from J, with 20 bases in between. The DNA for the CDR3 is TGTGCCAGCAGCCCTCCGGCCATGGCACAGGGGAACACCGGGGAGCTGTTTTTT. This sequence encodes CASSPPAMAQGNTGELFF.